One sample yielded the 27 T cell receptor beta chains listed below, sequenced in a study of blood T cell repertoires in COVID-19. This table comes from immunoSEQ multiplex PCR, and its TCRdb copy is limited to in-frame clones, with some not included. The sample yields a few hundred thousand clones, around nine tenths seen once. Sequencing input: peripheral blood. These receptors all come from a man between 60 and 75 years old who had recovered from COVID-19.

The chain combines TRBV5-1 with TRBJ1-4; weak D call: TRBD1 (5 bases). The V gene's germline CDR1 is SGHRS and CDR2 YFSETQ. This CDR3 is 15 amino acids long. V dropped 4 bases and J dropped 4 bases, with 14 bases sitting between them. The CDR3 DNA reads TGCGCCAGCAGCAACCAGGGAACGGGTAATGAAAAACTGTTTTTT. It is translated as CASSNQGTGNEKLFF. The full variable domain, its missing parts supplied by reference TRBV5-1 and TRBJ1-4, is KAGVTQTPRYLIKTRGQQVTLSCSPISGHRSVSWYQQTPGQGLQFLFEYFSETQRNKGNFPGRFSGRQFSNSRSEMNVSTLELGDSALYLCASSNQGTGNEKLFFGSGTQLSVL.

The V gene is TRBV19, the J gene TRBJ1-5; 9 bases align to TRBD1. Germline V CDR1 and CDR2: LNHDA, SQIVND (reference sequence). The CDR3 is 16 amino acids. V lost 1 base, J lost 6 bases, and 7 bases stayed unmatched. CDR3: CASSIGGQGLGQPQHF. The CDR3 DNA sequence: TGTGCCAGTAGTATAGGGGGACAGGGATTGGGTCAGCCCCAGCATTTT.

This clone was counted once. CDR3 amino acids: CASSFKQDNEQFF. CDR3 nucleotide sequence: TGTGCCAGCAGTTTCAAACAGGACAATGAGCAGTTCTTC. V gene TRBV12-3 or TRBV12-4 combines with J gene TRBJ2-1; a weak D match, TRBD1 (5 bases). V lost 3 bases and J lost 5, with 8 bases in between. The CDR3 is 13 amino acids.

The V call is TRBV7-2, the J call TRBJ2-2, with 7 positions matching TRBD1. Germline values: CDR1 SGHTA, CDR2 FQGNSA. This CDR3 has 15 amino acids. Trimming cost V 3 bases and J 6 bases; bases outside gene matches: 7. CDR3 nucleotide sequence: TGTGCCAGCAGCTTCATGACAGGGTCGGCCGGGGAGCTGTTTTTT. Translating it yields CASSFMTGSAGELFF.

The rearrangement links TRBV10-2 to TRBJ1-2; TRBD1 matches 10 bases. The V and J ends lost 6 bases and 5 bases, in that order; junction bases with no gene match: 9. This CDR3 region has 15 residues. CDR1 and CDR2 (germline): WSHSY, SAAADI. The CDR3 DNA is TGCGCCAGCAGCGATTCACAGGACAGGGGGTATGGCTACACCTTC. It is translated as CASSDSQDRGYGYTF.

This clone was observed once. This chain joins TRBV30 and TRBJ2-7, with D possibly matching TRBD2 (5 bases). CDR3 length: 15 residues. Trimming cost V 0 bases and J 3 bases, with 15 bases left between them. Germline assignment: CDR1 GTSNPN and CDR2 SVGIG (reference sequence). CDR3 sequence: CAWSVREGWNYEQYF. Here the CDR3 DNA reads TGTGCCTGGAGTGTACGAGAGGGTTGGAACTACGAGCAGTACTTC. Using reference TRBV30 and TRBJ2-7 for the parts outside the CDR3, the full variable domain is SQTIHQWPATLVQPVGSPLSLECTVEGTSNPNLYWYRQAAGRGLQLLFYSVGIGQISSEVPQNLSASRPQDRQFILSSKKLLLSDSGFYLCAWSVREGWNYEQYFGPGTRLTVT.

This chain links TRBV28 with TRBJ1-2; perhaps TRBD1 as D (5 bases). V was shortened by 8 bases and J by 1 base, with 11 bases between the two germline ends. Germline assignment: CDR1 MDHEN and CDR2 SYDVKM. The CDR3 spans 13 residues. The CDR3 reads CASGRGGNYGYTF. The CDR3 DNA follows: TGTGCCAGCGGAAGGGGTGGTAACTATGGCTACACCTTC.

The chain has TRBV7-8 and TRBJ1-1; the D gene is possibly TRBD1 (5 bases). The V gene's germline CDR1 is SGHVS and CDR2 FQNEAQ. The V gene lost 4 bases and the J gene lost 0 bases, with 9 bases spanning the gap. The CDR3 length is 14 residues. This chain's CDR3 is CASSSRTLNTEAFF. CDR3 nucleotide sequence: TGTGCCAGCAGCTCACGGACACTGAACACTGAAGCTTTCTTT.

This clone was seen more than once but under ten times. The genes are TRBV28 and TRBJ1-1; TRBD1 agrees at 7 bases. The junction had 7 bases not matched to a gene; V was cut back by 4 bases and J by 11 bases. Germline CDR1 and CDR2: MDHEN and SYDVKM. The CDR3 has 12 amino acids. The chain's CDR3 is CASSSPTGSAFF. CDR3 sequence (DNA): TGTGCCAGCAGTTCACCGACAGGGTCTGCTTTCTTT. Full variable domain (remainder filled in from reference TRBV28 and TRBJ1-1): DVKVTQSSRYLVKRTGEKVFLECVQDMDHENMFWYRQDPGLGLRLIYFSYDVKMKEKGDIPEGYSVSREKKERFSLILESASTNQTSMYLCASSSPTGSAFFGQGTRLTVV.

This chain joins TRBV19 and TRBJ2-7, with 9 bases lining up with TRBD2. This CDR3 spans 18 amino acids. Germline trimming cut 6 bases from V and 4 bases from J; bases unmatched to any gene: 19. The V gene's germline CDR1 is LNHDA and CDR2 SQIVND (reference sequence). This chain's CDR3 is CASSSYGLAGASTYEQYF. The CDR3 DNA sequence: TGTGCCAGTAGCTCATATGGATTAGCGGGAGCCAGTACGTACGAGCAGTACTTC.

The V and J genes are TRBV30 and TRBJ1-2; the match to TRBD1 covers 8 bases. The CDR3 spans 14 residues. In germline, CDR1 is GTSNPN, CDR2 SVGIG (reference sequence). V lost 6 bases, J lost 4 bases, and 10 bases stayed unmatched. The CDR3 region has the DNA TGTGCCTGCGAAGTTACGACAGGGGCCTATGGCTACACCTTC. It specifies CACEVTTGAYGYTF.

This clone was counted only a few times. The same CDR3 also results from other DNA sequences found in this sample. The chain carries TRBV5-4 and TRBJ2-5, with D perhaps TRBD1 (6 bases). The CDR3 consists of 14 residues. V lost 1 base, J lost 3 bases, and 10 bases lay in between. CDR1 and CDR2 from the germline V gene are SGHNT and YYREEE (reference sequence). CDR3 sequence (DNA): TGTGCCAGCAGCTTGCAGGGGTCGGAAGAGACCCAGTACTTC. Translated: CASSLQGSEETQYF.

The V gene is TRBV6-2 or TRBV6-3, the J gene TRBJ2-7; weak D call: TRBD1 (6 bases). Trimming took off 4 bases at V and 0 bases at J, with 13 bases between the two ends. CDR1 is MNHEY, CDR2 SVGEGT, per germline. The CDR3 extends over 15 amino acids. The CDR3 DNA reads TGTGCCAGCAGTTCTGACAGGTCCGGCTCCTACGAGCAGTACTTC. Translated, it gives CASSSDRSGSYEQYF.

J is TRBJ2-2 and V is TRBV30; 13 bases align to TRBD2. CDR1 is GTSNPN and CDR2 is SVGIG in the germline V gene (reference sequence). Unmatched junction bases numbered 9, after V lost 4 bases and J lost 1 base. The CDR3 spans 18 residues. CDR3 protein: CAWTPVTSGRLNTGELFF. The CDR3, as DNA: TGTGCCTGGACCCCGGTGACTAGCGGGAGGTTGAACACCGGGGAGCTGTTTTTT.

The chain links TRBV28 to TRBJ2-6; no clear D. The CDR3 spans 15 residues. From germline, CDR1 is MDHEN and CDR2 SYDVKM. Deletions cut 5 bases from V and 1 base from J, with 9 bases between. The CDR3 loop is CASSPRESGANVLTF. The CDR3 nucleotides read TGTGCCAGCAGTCCCCGTGAGTCTGGGGCCAACGTCCTGACTTTC. Looking up the rest from reference TRBV28 and TRBJ2-6 gives the full variable domain: DVKVTQSSRYLVKRTGEKVFLECVQDMDHENMFWYRQDPGLGLRLIYFSYDVKMKEKGDIPEGYSVSREKKERFSLILESASTNQTSMYLCASSPRESGANVLTFGAGSRLTVL.

The chain links TRBV28 to TRBJ2-3; 9 bases are shared with TRBD2. Trimming cost V 5 bases and J 4 bases; bases outside gene matches: 10. Germline V gene lookup returns CDR1 MDHEN and CDR2 SYDVKM. The CDR3 extends over 16 amino acids. The chain's CDR3 is CASSPPVAGEADTQYF. The CDR3 region has the DNA TGTGCCAGCAGTCCACCGGTAGCGGGAGAAGCAGATACGCAGTATTTT.

The chain recombines TRBV11-2 with TRBJ1-2; 10 positions agree with TRBD1. Germline V gene sequence: CDR1 SGHAT, CDR2 FQNNGV. V lost 3 bases to trimming and J lost 4 bases; unmatched junction nucleotides: 11. The CDR3 runs 17 residues. The CDR3 nucleotides are TGTGCCAGCAGCTTGGCCCCCGGACAGGGGGGGGTCTATGGCTACACCTTC. It yields the protein CASSLAPGQGGVYGYTF.

The chain uses TRBV7-3 and TRBJ2-2; D is possibly TRBD1 (6 bases). This CDR3 contains 13 residues. Germline loops: CDR1 SGHTA, CDR2 FQGTGA. Trimming removed 8 bases from V and 3 bases from J, with 10 bases in between. The CDR3 sequence is CASARGDTGELFF. The CDR3 bases are TGTGCCAGCGCCAGGGGTGACACCGGGGAGCTGTTTTTT.

The chain has TRBV27 and TRBJ2-3; D not certain. CDR1 is MNHEY, CDR2 SMNVEV, per germline (reference sequence). This CDR3 contains 15 residues. The V end lost 5 bases, the J end lost 0 bases, and 12 bases lay between the germline ends. This CDR3 is CASSVSPASTDTQYF. As DNA, the CDR3 is TGTGCCAGCAGTGTTAGCCCCGCTAGCACAGATACGCAGTATTTT.

The rearrangement links TRBV4-3 to TRBJ1-1; D perhaps matches TRBD1 (6 bases). Trimming took off 0 bases at V and 4 bases at J, with 15 bases between the two ends. The CDR3 is 16 residues long. The germline V gene has CDR1 LGHNA and CDR2 YSLEER. This chain's CDR3 is CASSQDLDRFGTEAFF. Written as DNA, the CDR3 is TGCGCCAGCAGCCAAGATCTGGACAGATTTGGCACTGAAGCTTTCTTT.

This clone has just one count. This CDR3 is CASSLVWLPNEKLFF. DNA for the CDR3: TGTGCCAGCAGCTTAGTCTGGCTGCCTAATGAAAAACTGTTTTTT. V and J are TRBV7-8 and TRBJ1-4; D gene ambiguous. CDR1 is SGHVS, CDR2 FQNEAQ, per germline. V shed 1 base and J shed 3 bases, with 9 bases lying between them. There are 15 residues in the CDR3.

This rearrangement joins TRBV27 to TRBJ2-3, with a weak D call TRBD2 (5 bases). CDR3 length: 13 residues. The V end lost 3 bases, the J end lost 4 bases, and 8 bases lay between the germline ends. CDR1 MNHEY and CDR2 SMNVEV come from the germline V gene (reference sequence). CDR3 sequence (DNA): TGTGCCAGCAGTTTTGCCGGGGCAGATACGCAGTATTTT. Its protein product is CASSFAGADTQYF.

This clone has a single count. The J gene is TRBJ2-4, the V gene TRBV7-9; maybe TRBD2 (5 bases). CDR3 size: 18 residues. V was shortened by 5 bases and J by 4 bases, with 24 bases between the two germline ends. Germline V CDR1 and CDR2: SEHNR, FQNEAQ (reference sequence). The DNA of the CDR3 is TGTGCCAGCAGCCGAGGACCCCTACTAGTTTCGGTAAAAAACATTCAGTACTTC. Its translation is CASSRGPLLVSVKNIQYF. The full variable domain, its missing parts supplied by reference TRBV7-9 and TRBJ2-4, is DTGVSQNPRHKITKRGQNVTFRCDPISEHNRLYWYRQTLGQGPEFLTYFQNEAQLEKSRLLSDRFSAERPKGSFSTLEIQRTEQGDSAMYLCASSRGPLLVSVKNIQYFGAGTRLSVL.

V gene TRBV10-1 combines with J gene TRBJ1-1; D is uncertain. CDR3 length: 15 amino acids. Germline V gene data show CDR1 as WNHNN and CDR2 as SYGVQD (reference sequence). V lost 4 bases and J lost 0, with 12 bases in between. The CDR3: CASSASAVMNTEAFF. Written as DNA, the CDR3 is TGCGCCAGCAGTGCTTCTGCAGTTATGAACACTGAAGCTTTCTTT.

This clone was seen just once. This chain connects TRBV28 to TRBJ1-6; maybe TRBD1 (6 bases). This CDR3 comprises 17 residues. The germline V and J ends were trimmed by 5 bases and 8 bases, with 22 bases remaining between them. From germline, CDR1 is MDHEN and CDR2 SYDVKM. The CDR3 bases are TGTGCCAGCAGTCGGTACAGGGACCAGACATTCGATTCACCCCTCCACTTT. This encodes CASSRYRDQTFDSPLHF. Drawing the rest from reference TRBV28 and TRBJ1-6, the complete variable domain is DVKVTQSSRYLVKRTGEKVFLECVQDMDHENMFWYRQDPGLGLRLIYFSYDVKMKEKGDIPEGYSVSREKKERFSLILESASTNQTSMYLCASSRYRDQTFDSPLHFGNGTRLTVT.

This chain joins TRBV6-2 or TRBV6-3 and TRBJ2-7, with TRBD2 matching over 7 bases. Germline V CDR1 and CDR2: MNHEY, SVGEGT. V lost 5 bases to trimming and J lost 2 bases; unmatched junction nucleotides: 12. This CDR3 spans 16 amino acids. The CDR3 reads CASSALGGVTPYEQYF. The CDR3 DNA follows: TGTGCCAGCAGTGCCCTGGGAGGGGTTACTCCCTACGAGCAGTACTTC.

This clone appeared a single time. V usage is TRBV7-9 and J usage is TRBJ2-7; the match to TRBD1 covers 7 bases. J gave up 2 bases and V 4 bases, and 5 bases lay outside the gene matches. Germline assignment: CDR1 SEHNR and CDR2 FQNEAQ (reference sequence). The CDR3 is 14 residues long. The CDR3 reads CASSSGTDTYEQYF. CDR3 bases: TGTGCCAGCAGCTCAGGGACAGATACCTACGAGCAGTACTTC.